This note documents a single T cell receptor (beta chain) sequence. Trimming left V 7 bases short and J 0 bases short, with 13 bases between. Germline CDR1 SGHVS, CDR2 FQNEAQ. The CDR3 covers 16 residues. PCR was performed a second time for roughly 7 to 11 cycles using a sample-barcoded 5' primer and a J-beta primer mix. MiXCR, run by TCRdb on the 5' RACE reads, gives a single entry per CDR3 protein. The sample consists of approximately 810,000 distinct CDR3 sequences, around 30% of them appearing once. The data were taken from a study of blood T cells in healthy people across ages. The genes are TRBV7-8 and TRBJ2-6, with D tentatively TRBD2 (5 bases). The receptor was isolated from a woman older than 75 in good health. The sequencing sample was made of blood. This CDR3 is CASTEKRSSGANVLTF. In DNA, the CDR3 is TGTGCCAGCACCGAAAAGCGGTCCTCTGGGGCCAACGTCCTGACTTTC.